Listed below are T cell receptor beta chains from one sample, sequenced in a study of blood T cell repertoires in COVID-19. Clones were read by immunoSEQ multiplex PCR, and TCRdb kept only the in-frame ones, dropping some. The data show 310,000 or so clones, roughly 90% seen once. The sequenced sample consisted of PBMCs or T cells enriched from blood (not recorded which). Every receptor here comes from a woman aged 18-30 years who had recovered from COVID-19. CDR3s include the opening cysteine and the closing phenylalanine or tryptophan. D genes are given only for firm matches.

j_gene | v_gene | d_gene | CDR3aa | CDR3nt
TRBJ1-1 | TRBV7-2 | . | CASSLVAGDTEAFF | TGTGCCAGCAGCTTAGTCGCAGGGGACACTGAAGCTTTCTTT
TRBJ1-1 | TRBV3-1/TRBV3-2 | TRBD1 | CASSLGGGDTEAFF | TGTGCCAGCAGCCTCGGAGGGGGCGACACTGAAGCTTTCTTT
TRBJ1-2 | TRBV7-2 | . | CASSFTNYGYTF | TGTGCCAGCAGCTTCACTAACTATGGCTACACCTTC
TRBJ1-5 | TRBV28 | . | CASSFTQGRSAAFFDQPQHF | TGTGCCAGCAGTTTTACCCAGGGGAGATCCGCTGCCTTTTTCGATCAGCCCCAGCATTTT
TRBJ1-6 | TRBV27 | TRBD1 | CASSYRDRGVYNSPLHF | TGTGCCAGCAGTTACCGGGACAGGGGTGTCTATAATTCACCCCTCCACTTT
TRBJ2-5 | TRBV2 | TRBD1 | CASSPRTGAETQYF | TGTGCCAGCAGTCCTAGGACAGGGGCAGAGACCCAGTACTTC
TRBJ2-1 | TRBV4-1 | . | CASSQEAHWGGANEQFF | TGCGCCAGCAGCCAAGAGGCCCATTGGGGGGGGGCCAATGAGCAGTTCTTC
TRBJ2-7 | TRBV7-2 | . | CASSLVGLGSEQYF | TGTGCCAGCAGCTTAGTCGGGTTGGGTAGCGAGCAGTACTTC
TRBJ1-6 | TRBV5-1 | . | CASSLARSNNSPLHF | TGCGCCAGCAGCTTGGCGAGGTCCAATAATTCACCCCTCCACTTT
TRBJ1-1 | TRBV10-3 | . | CATPNLTAQTEAFF | TGTGCCACCCCGAACCTAACAGCCCAGACTGAAGCTTTCTTT
TRBJ1-2 | TRBV6-2/TRBV6-3 | TRBD1 | CASSLTGDYGYTF | TGTGCCAGCAGCTTGACAGGGGACTATGGCTACACCTTC
TRBJ2-1 | TRBV19 | TRBD1 | CASRKTPGTAYNEQFF | TGTGCCAGTAGGAAAACCCCCGGGACAGCCTACAATGAGCAGTTCTTC